Below are 10 T cell receptor beta chains sequenced from a single sample in a study of beta chain features in type 1 diabetes. Study-wide results and caveats: Within each of all four CD4+ subsets, Type 1 diabetes patients had TCRB CDR3s that were moderately but significantly shorter.

Every isolated RNA sample was fully reverse transcribed, so sequencing captured expressed TCRB transcripts. Measured with immunoSEQ multiplex PCR; TCRdb has only the in-frame clones, and not every one. The table has some 700,000 clones, roughly 13% seen once; the top ten hold 0.022%. Their target antigens are unknown. The sample comprised naive CD4+ T cells from blood. The receptors were gathered from a man aged 18 to 30 with type 1 diabetes.

This sequence joins TRBV2 and TRBJ1-1; no clear D gene. The CDR3 runs 14 residues. Germline V gene data show CDR1 as SNHLY and CDR2 as FYNNEI. With 2 bases removed from V and 4 bases from J, the gap between germline ends came to 11 bases. The CDR3 loop is CASSEFDVPTEAFF. DNA for the CDR3: TGTGCCAGCAGTGAATTTGACGTCCCCACTGAAGCTTTCTTT.

Only a few counts were recorded for this clone. The chain joins TRBV5-1 to TRBJ2-5, with 8 positions matching TRBD1. Per the germline V gene, CDR1 is SGHRS and CDR2 is YFSETQ. CDR3 size: 15 residues. V trimming: 4 bases; J trimming: 4 bases; junction bases outside the gene matches: 9. In DNA, the CDR3 is TGCGCCAGCAGCCCGTCGGGACAGGCAGGAGAGACCCAGTACTTC. Translating gives CASSPSGQAGETQYF.

The J gene is TRBJ2-3, the V gene TRBV5-6; D is unclear. The CDR3 contains 11 residues. CDR1 SGHDT and CDR2 YYEEEE come from the germline V gene. Trimming shortened V by 6 bases and J by 3 bases, and 5 bases separated the two germline ends. CDR3 region: CASTGTDTQYF. Here the CDR3 DNA reads TGTGCCAGCACCGGTACAGATACGCAGTATTTT. Variable domain in full (rest from reference TRBV5-6 and TRBJ2-3): DAGVTQSPTHLIKTRGQQVTLRCSPKSGHDTVSWYQQALGQGPQFIFQYYEEEERQRGNFPDRFSGHQFPNYSSELNVNALLLGDSALYLCASTGTDTQYFGPGTRLTVL.

The chain carries TRBV4-1 and TRBJ1-4; D remains unclear. V lost 0 bases, J lost 0 bases, and 8 bases lay in between. From germline, CDR1 is MGHRA and CDR2 YSYEKL. The CDR3 sequence is 16 residues long. DNA of the CDR3: TGCGCCAGCAGCCAAGACAGGCTCTCAACTAATGAAAAACTGTTTTTT. Translating gives CASSQDRLSTNEKLFF.

On this clone: The germline gene is not matched at one end of the junction; a read error may be the cause. The genes are TRBV7-7 and TRBJ2-5, with TRBD1 identical over 10 bases. The CDR3 sequence is 15 residues long. Germline values: CDR1 SSHAT, CDR2 FNYEAQ (reference sequence). In nucleotides, the CDR3 is TGTGCTAGCAGCTCATCAGACAGGGGGCGTGAGACCCAGTACTTC. It yields the protein CASSSSDRGRETQYF.

This clone was observed a few times. V gene TRBV11-3 combines with J gene TRBJ2-1; the D is unclear. This CDR3 has 12 residues. V was trimmed by 4 bases and J by 10 bases, leaving 11 bases between them. The V gene's germline CDR1 is SGHNT and CDR2 YENEEA. The CDR3 DNA reads as TGTGCCAGCAGCTCGAGAGGCGAGGAGCAGTTCTTC. The encoded protein is CASSSRGEEQFF.

This clone has more than one count but fewer than ten. The rearrangement uses TRBV10-3 and TRBJ1-1; possible D gene TRBD1, 5 bases. In germline, CDR1 is ENHRY, CDR2 SYGVKD. This CDR3 is built from 14 residues. Trimming cost V 8 bases and J 3 bases, with 16 bases left between them. In nucleotides, the CDR3 is TGTGCCATCTCACGGATCAGAGGGGACACTGAAGCTTTCTTT. Translation: CAISRIRGDTEAFF.

The gene calls are TRBV4-2 and TRBJ1-2; 7 nucleotides match TRBD1. The CDR3 has 14 amino acids. V dropped 5 bases and J dropped 6; count of bases not matched to a gene: 9. Germline CDR1 reads LGHNA; CDR2 reads YNFKEQ. Here the CDR3 reads CASSTGQGENGYTF. In DNA, the CDR3 is TGTGCCAGCAGCACCGGCCAGGGGGAGAATGGCTACACCTTC.

This clone was detected only a few times. CDR3 in amino acids: CASSLTGEETQYF. The DNA of the CDR3 is TGCGCCAGCAGCCTTACAGGGGAAGAGACCCAGTACTTC. J is TRBJ2-5 and V is TRBV4-1; 7 nucleotides match TRBD1. V shed 4 bases and J 3 bases; nucleotides not matched to a gene: 2. There are 13 residues in the CDR3. Germline assignment: CDR1 MGHRA and CDR2 YSYEKL.

This clone has a handful of counts. The chain is built from TRBV6-5 and TRBJ2-7, with D possibly being TRBD2 (6 bases). Germline assignment: CDR1 MNHEY and CDR2 SVGAGI. V was pared by 3 bases and J by 3 bases, with 9 bases between. The CDR3 has 13 residues. The DNA of the CDR3 is TGTGCCAGCAGTTATGGAGGGAACTACGAGCAGTACTTC. Translating gives CASSYGGNYEQYF.